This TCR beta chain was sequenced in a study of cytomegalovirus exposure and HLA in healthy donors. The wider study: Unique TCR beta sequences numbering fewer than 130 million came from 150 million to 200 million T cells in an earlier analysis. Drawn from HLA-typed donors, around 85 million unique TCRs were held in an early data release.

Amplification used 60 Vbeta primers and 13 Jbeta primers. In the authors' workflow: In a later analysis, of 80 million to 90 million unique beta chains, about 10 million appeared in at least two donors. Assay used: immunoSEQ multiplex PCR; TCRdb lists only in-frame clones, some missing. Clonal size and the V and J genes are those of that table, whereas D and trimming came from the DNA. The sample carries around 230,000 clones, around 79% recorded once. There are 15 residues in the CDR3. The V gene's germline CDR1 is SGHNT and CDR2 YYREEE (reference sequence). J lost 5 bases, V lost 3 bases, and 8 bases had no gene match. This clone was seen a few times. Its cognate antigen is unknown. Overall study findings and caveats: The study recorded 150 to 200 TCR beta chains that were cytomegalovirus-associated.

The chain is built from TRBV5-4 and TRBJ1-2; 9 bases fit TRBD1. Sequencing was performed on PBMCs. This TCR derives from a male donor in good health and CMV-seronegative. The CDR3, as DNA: TGTGCCAGCAGCTCCTCCGGGACAGGGTCTTATGGCTACACCTTC. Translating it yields CASSSSGTGSYGYTF.